Below, 28 T cell receptor beta chains from the same sample are listed, as sequenced in a study of blood T cell repertoires in COVID-19. TCRdb's copy holds only in-frame clones and misses some; the assay was immunoSEQ multiplex PCR. The sample shows about 160,000 clones, about 85% of them seen only once. Sequenced sample: PBMCs or T cells enriched from blood (not recorded which). The receptor source for this set is a woman aged 50 to 60 who had recovered from COVID-19.

The chain carries TRBV19 and TRBJ1-5, with D possibly TRBD1 on 6 matching bases. Germline V gives CDR1 LNHDA, CDR2 SQIVND (reference sequence). CDR3 length: 15 amino acids. Trimming took 8 bases from V and 2 from J, leaving 16 bases between them. The CDR3 reads CASWARGGGNQPQHF. Here the CDR3 DNA reads TGTGCCAGTTGGGCGCGTGGGGGCGGCAATCAGCCCCAGCATTTT.

The V call is TRBV5-1, the J call TRBJ2-3; the D gene is possibly TRBD1 (5 bases). The V gene lost 5 bases and the J gene lost 4 bases, with 5 bases spanning the gap. There are 11 residues in the CDR3. CDR1 is SGHRS, CDR2 YFSETQ, per germline. The DNA for the CDR3 is TGCGCCAGCAGACAGGCAGATACGCAGTATTTT. This gives the protein CASRQADTQYF.

The V gene is TRBV9, the J gene TRBJ1-3; 10 bases match TRBD1. This CDR3 has 16 residues. V dropped 0 bases and J dropped 3; count of bases not matched to a gene: 3. Germline values: CDR1 SGDLS, CDR2 YYNGEE. CDR3 nucleotides: TGTGCCAGCAGCGTAGAGACAGGGGGCTTTGGAAACACCATATATTTT. Its translation is CASSVETGGFGNTIYF.

The chain joins TRBV7-2 to TRBJ2-7; the match to TRBD2 covers 8 bases. Germline V gene data show CDR1 as SGHTA and CDR2 as FQGNSA. With V trimmed by 6 bases and J by 0 bases, 7 bases remained unmatched. The CDR3 runs 15 residues. The CDR3 loop is CASSLIAGSSYEQYF. DNA of the CDR3: TGTGCCAGCAGTTTGATAGCGGGGAGCTCCTACGAGCAGTACTTC.

This chain connects TRBV19 to TRBJ1-6, with TRBD1 matching over 11 bases. The CDR3 runs 13 residues. V was clipped by 7 bases and J by 10 bases; unmatched bases: 3. Germline V CDR1 and CDR2: LNHDA, SQIVND (reference sequence). Here the CDR3 DNA reads TGTGCCAGTAAGGGACAGGGGGTCTCACCCCTCCACTTT. Amino acid sequence: CASKGQGVSPLHF.

This clone was found many times. This chain links TRBV3-1 (or the pseudogene TRBV3-2) with TRBJ1-2; D gene ambiguous. Trimming took off 0 bases at V and 5 bases at J, with 4 bases between the two ends. Germline CDR1 reads LGHDT; CDR2 reads YNNKEL (reference sequence). This CDR3 contains 12 residues. CDR3 amino acids: CASSQDFYGYTF. The CDR3 DNA is TGTGCCAGCAGCCAAGACTTTTATGGCTACACCTTC.

The chain couples TRBV2 to TRBJ1-1; no clear D gene. The CDR3 totals 16 residues. V was trimmed by 9 bases and J by 2 bases, leaving 22 bases between them. Germline-derived CDR1 and CDR2 are SNHLY and FYNNEI. The CDR3 loop reads CARTSSTRGLNTEAFF. CDR3 sequence (DNA): TGTGCCAGGACGTCCTCTACCCGCGGTCTAAACACTGAAGCTTTCTTT.

The J gene is TRBJ1-4, the V gene TRBV18; D remains unclear. Germline assignment: CDR1 KGHSH and CDR2 LQKENI. This CDR3 region has 14 residues. Trimming stripped 1 base from V and 4 bases from J, with 7 bases between. For the CDR3, the DNA is TGTGCCAGCTCACCACTACAGAGTAATGAAAAACTGTTTTTT. It translates to CASSPLQSNEKLFF.

This chain joins TRBV28 and TRBJ2-1; TRBD1 matches 8 bases. Germline assignment: CDR1 MDHEN and CDR2 SYDVKM. CDR3 length: 15 residues. Trimming at V came to 8 bases and at J to 2 bases, leaving 8 bases not matched to a gene. The CDR3 DNA is TGTGCCAGCGGGGGACAGGTCTCCCCCTACAATGAGCAGTTCTTC. Amino acid sequence: CASGGQVSPYNEQFF. The variable domain in full, completed from reference TRBV28 and TRBJ2-1, reads DVKVTQSSRYLVKRTGEKVFLECVQDMDHENMFWYRQDPGLGLRLIYFSYDVKMKEKGDIPEGYSVSREKKERFSLILESASTNQTSMYLCASGGQVSPYNEQFFGPGTRLTVL.

The chain couples TRBV10-1 to TRBJ1-2; D remains unclear. The CDR3 is 13 amino acids. V was pared by 3 bases and J by 8 bases, with 13 bases between. Germline V lookup: CDR1 WNHNN, CDR2 SYGVQD (reference sequence). The CDR3 spells CASSEKTPRGYTF. CDR3 bases: TGCGCCAGCAGTGAAAAAACCCCACGGGGCTACACCTTC.

This clone was observed a few times. The CDR3 loop reads CASSVQIGYTF. Written as DNA, the CDR3 is TGTGCCAGCAGCGTTCAGATCGGCTACACCTTC. The J gene is TRBJ1-2, the V gene TRBV2; D is unresolved. V gave up 6 bases and J gave up 8 bases, with 10 bases separating them. Germline assignment: CDR1 SNHLY and CDR2 FYNNEI. This CDR3 comprises 11 residues.

Written as DNA, the CDR3 is TGTGCCAGCAGCTTGGATCCAGATCAGCCCCAGCATTTT. It yields the protein CASSLDPDQPQHF. This chain links TRBV5-6 with TRBJ1-5; D uncertain. Germline V CDR1 and CDR2: SGHDT, YYEEEE. The CDR3 runs 13 residues. The germline V and J ends were trimmed by 0 bases and 5 bases, with 6 bases remaining between them.

The rearrangement uses TRBV27 and TRBJ2-5, with D perhaps TRBD1 (5 bases). The CDR3 length is 14 residues. V was shortened by 5 bases and J by 4 bases, with 14 bases between the two germline ends. CDR1 MNHEY and CDR2 SMNVEV come from the germline V gene (reference sequence). Here the CDR3 reads CASSEMGRLETQYF. The CDR3 nucleotides read TGTGCCAGCAGTGAGATGGGGCGGTTAGAGACCCAGTACTTC.

The genes are TRBV9 and TRBJ1-1; D ambiguous. The CDR3 contains 16 residues. Trimming pared 0 bases from V and 0 bases from J, leaving 12 bases between. CDR1 SGDLS and CDR2 YYNGEE come from the germline V gene. CDR3 sequence (DNA): TGTGCCAGCAGCGTAGGTCTGGGAGGTATGAACACTGAAGCTTTCTTT. This sequence encodes CASSVGLGGMNTEAFF.

The chain couples TRBV7-2 to TRBJ1-3; D is possibly TRBD1 (5 bases). CDR3 length: 16 residues. V dropped 1 base and J dropped 2 bases, with 12 bases sitting between them. The V gene's germline CDR1 is SGHTA and CDR2 FQGNSA. CDR3 sequence reads: CASSLGIGGTGNTIYF. CDR3 DNA sequence: TGTGCCAGCAGCTTAGGGATTGGGGGGACTGGAAACACCATATATTTT.

V usage is TRBV5-1 and J usage is TRBJ2-1; 10 bases are a match to TRBD1. The J segment lost 8 bases and the V segment lost 0 bases, leaving 11 bases of the junction unmatched. CDR1 is SGHRS, CDR2 YFSETQ, per germline. This CDR3 region has 17 residues. For the CDR3, the DNA is TGCGCCAGCAGCTTGGTTCCCGGGACAGGGGAAAGGCATGAGCAGTTCTTC. Protein product: CASSLVPGTGERHEQFF.

The chain carries TRBV12-3 or TRBV12-4 and TRBJ2-7; 7 nucleotides agree with TRBD2. V trimming: 3 bases; J trimming: 12 bases; junction bases outside the gene matches: 8. The CDR3 has 12 residues. The CDR3 sequence is CASSFQGLEVYF. In DNA, the CDR3 is TGTGCCAGCAGTTTTCAAGGACTAGAGGTGTACTTC.

The chain carries TRBV29-1 and TRBJ1-5; D is possibly TRBD1 (6 bases). The V gene lost 6 bases and the J gene lost 9 bases, with 15 bases spanning the gap. Germline-derived CDR1 and CDR2 are SQVTM and ANQGSEA. This CDR3 region has 12 residues. The DNA for the CDR3 is TGCAGCGTCCTCGACAGGTCGGGGCCCCAGCATTTT. Translated: CSVLDRSGPQHF.

As DNA, the CDR3 is TGTGCCAGCAGTTACGCAGGGCCTAACTATGGCTACACCTTC. Protein: CASSYAGPNYGYTF. The chain combines TRBV6-5 with TRBJ1-2; D is possibly TRBD1 (5 bases). The germline V gene encodes CDR1 MNHEY and CDR2 SVGAGI. The length of the CDR3 is 14 residues. Trimming pared 2 bases from V and 0 bases from J, leaving 7 bases between.

The rearrangement links TRBV4-2 to TRBJ2-3; the D is unclear. The CDR3 is 15 residues long. Germline V gives CDR1 LGHNA, CDR2 YNFKEQ. The V end lost 1 base, the J end lost 0 bases, and 8 bases lay between the germline ends. CDR3 sequence: CASSQGGGSTDTQYF. The CDR3 bases are TGTGCCAGCAGCCAAGGAGGCGGTAGCACAGATACGCAGTATTTT.

The V gene is TRBV7-3, the J gene TRBJ1-6; 7 positions match TRBD1. Germline loops: CDR1 SGHTA, CDR2 FQGTGA. The CDR3 loop spans 15 amino acids. V trimming: 8 bases; J trimming: 6 bases; junction bases outside the gene matches: 10. In DNA, the CDR3 is TGTGCCAGCTCCCCGGAGAACAGGGGTAATTCACCCCTCCACTTT. It specifies CASSPENRGNSPLHF.

This sequence joins TRBV27 and TRBJ2-5; D perhaps matches TRBD1 (7 bases). Trimming removed 6 bases at V and 2 bases at J, with 10 bases between. This CDR3 has 13 amino acids. CDR1 is MNHEY and CDR2 is SMNVEV in the germline V gene (reference sequence). This CDR3 is CASRRGQQETQYF. Here the CDR3 DNA reads TGTGCCAGCAGGCGGGGACAGCAAGAGACCCAGTACTTC.

To note about this clone: Other DNA sequences in this sample translate to the same CDR3. The chain carries TRBV9 and TRBJ1-6, with D possibly TRBD1 on 5 matching bases. This CDR3 contains 15 residues. Germline V lookup: CDR1 SGDLS, CDR2 YYNGEE. V lost 0 bases and J 7 bases, leaving 11 bases between the germline ends. CDR3 amino acids: CASSVGGAGNSPLHF. CDR3 nucleotide sequence: TGTGCCAGCAGCGTAGGTGGGGCAGGGAATTCACCCCTCCACTTT.

The rearrangement links TRBV28 to TRBJ1-3; D is unclear. The CDR3 contains 14 residues. Germline V gene lookup returns CDR1 MDHEN and CDR2 SYDVKM. V was cut by 8 bases and J by 1 base, with 12 bases left in between. The CDR3 DNA follows: TGTGCCAGCGCGACGACGGGGTCTGGAAACACCATATATTTT. Protein sequence: CASATTGSGNTIYF.

The chain has TRBV4-1 and TRBJ2-3; 10 bases match TRBD2. Losses at the gene ends were 2 bases for V and 6 bases for J; bases not matched to a gene: 5. Per the germline V gene, CDR1 is MGHRA and CDR2 is YSYEKL. The CDR3 totals 15 residues. DNA of the CDR3: TGCGCCAGCAGCCAATATGGACTAGCGGCGGATACGCAGTATTTT. This gives the protein CASSQYGLAADTQYF.

The chain combines TRBV18 with TRBJ1-1; no firm D call. The CDR3 length is 16 residues. Trimming cost V 2 bases and J 0 bases, with 13 bases left between them. CDR1 and CDR2 (germline): KGHSH, LQKENI. CDR3 sequence: CASSPFETQMNTEAFF. For the CDR3, the DNA is TGTGCCAGCTCACCATTTGAGACACAGATGAACACTGAAGCTTTCTTT.

V gene TRBV4-2 combines with J gene TRBJ2-7; 8 nucleotides line up with TRBD1. Germline loops: CDR1 LGHNA, CDR2 YNFKEQ. The length of the CDR3 is 14 residues. Trimming at V came to 4 bases and at J to 3 bases, leaving 5 bases not matched to a gene. The CDR3: CASSPQGVDYEQYF. CDR3 bases: TGTGCCAGCAGCCCACAGGGGGTTGACTACGAGCAGTACTTC.

The chain has TRBV2 and TRBJ2-7, with D perhaps matching TRBD2 (7 bases). The CDR3 consists of 18 residues. Germline V CDR1 and CDR2: SNHLY, FYNNEI. The germline V and J ends were trimmed by 3 bases and 3 bases, with 24 bases remaining between them. The CDR3 DNA sequence: TGTGCCAGCAGTGATCCAGTGGGGGGGGCCAGTTCGTACTACGAGCAGTACTTC. It codes for CASSDPVGGASSYYEQYF.